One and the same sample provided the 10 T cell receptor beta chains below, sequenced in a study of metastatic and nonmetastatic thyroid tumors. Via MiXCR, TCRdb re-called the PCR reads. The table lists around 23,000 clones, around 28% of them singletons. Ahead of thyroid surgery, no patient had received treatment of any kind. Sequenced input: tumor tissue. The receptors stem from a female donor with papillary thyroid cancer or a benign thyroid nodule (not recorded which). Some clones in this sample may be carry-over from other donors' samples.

The CDR3 loop reads CASSRDRGTDTQYF. As DNA, the CDR3 is TGTGCCAGCAGCCGTGACAGGGGCACAGATACGCAGTATTTT. The chain recombines TRBV6-1 with TRBJ2-3; 7 nucleotides line up with TRBD1. CDR3 length equals 14 residues. Germline loops: CDR1 MNHNS, CDR2 SASEGT. The V segment lost 6 bases and the J segment 1 base; nucleotides outside the gene matches: 4.

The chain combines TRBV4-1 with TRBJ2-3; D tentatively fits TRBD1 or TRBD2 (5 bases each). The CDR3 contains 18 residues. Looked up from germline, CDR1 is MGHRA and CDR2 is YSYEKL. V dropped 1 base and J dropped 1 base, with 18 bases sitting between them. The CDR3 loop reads CASSQGAPGQLGTDTQYF. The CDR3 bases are TGCGCCAGCAGCCAAGGGGCCCCGGGGCAGCTGGGCACAGATACGCAGTATTTT.

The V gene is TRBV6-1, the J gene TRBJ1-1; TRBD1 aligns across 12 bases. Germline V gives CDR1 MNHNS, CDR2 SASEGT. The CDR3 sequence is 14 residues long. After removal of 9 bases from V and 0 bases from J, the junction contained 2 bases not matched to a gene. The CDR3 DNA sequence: TGTGCCAGTGGGACAGGGGGCATGAACACTGAAGCTTTCTTT. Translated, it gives CASGTGGMNTEAFF.

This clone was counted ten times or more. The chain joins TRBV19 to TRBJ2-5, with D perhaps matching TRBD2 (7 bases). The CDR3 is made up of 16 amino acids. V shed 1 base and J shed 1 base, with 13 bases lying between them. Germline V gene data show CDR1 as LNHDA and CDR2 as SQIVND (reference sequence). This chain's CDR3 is CASSIVAGAFQETQYF. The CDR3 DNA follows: TGTGCCAGTAGTATAGTTGCGGGGGCCTTCCAAGAGACCCAGTACTTC.

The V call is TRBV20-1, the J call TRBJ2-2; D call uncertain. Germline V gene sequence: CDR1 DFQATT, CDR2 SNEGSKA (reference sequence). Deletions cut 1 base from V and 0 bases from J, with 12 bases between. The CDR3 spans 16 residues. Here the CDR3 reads CSARGNQPSNTGELFF. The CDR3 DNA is TGCAGTGCTAGAGGGAACCAGCCTTCGAACACCGGGGAGCTGTTTTTT.

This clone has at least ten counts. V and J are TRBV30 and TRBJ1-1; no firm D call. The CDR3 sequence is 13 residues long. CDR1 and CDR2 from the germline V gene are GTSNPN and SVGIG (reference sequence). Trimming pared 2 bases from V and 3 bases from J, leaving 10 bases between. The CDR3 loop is CAWSTLQYTEAFF. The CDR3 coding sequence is TGTGCCTGGAGTACGTTACAATACACTGAAGCTTTCTTT. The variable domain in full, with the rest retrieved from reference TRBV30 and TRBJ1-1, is SQTIHQWPATLVQPVGSPLSLECTVEGTSNPNLYWYRQAAGRGLQLLFYSVGIGQISSEVPQNLSASRPQDRQFILSSKKLLLSDSGFYLCAWSTLQYTEAFFGQGTRLTVV.

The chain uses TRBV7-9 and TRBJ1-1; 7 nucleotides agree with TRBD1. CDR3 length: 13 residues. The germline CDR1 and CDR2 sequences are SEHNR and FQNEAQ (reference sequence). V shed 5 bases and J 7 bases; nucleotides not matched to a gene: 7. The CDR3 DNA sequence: TGTGCCAGCAGCCTGGGGCAGGGGGATGAAGCTTTCTTT. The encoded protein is CASSLGQGDEAFF. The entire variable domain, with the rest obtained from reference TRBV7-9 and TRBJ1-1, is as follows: DTGVSQNPRHKITKRGQNVTFRCDPISEHNRLYWYRQTLGQGPEFLTYFQNEAQLEKSRLLSDRFSAERPKGSFSTLEIQRTEQGDSAMYLCASSLGQGDEAFFGQGTRLTVV.

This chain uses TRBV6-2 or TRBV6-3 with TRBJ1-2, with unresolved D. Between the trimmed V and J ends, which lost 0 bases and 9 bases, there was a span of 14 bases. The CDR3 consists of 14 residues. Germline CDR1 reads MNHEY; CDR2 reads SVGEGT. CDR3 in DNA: TGTGCCAGCAGTTACTCCGGGCGGCGGATTAGCTACACCTTC. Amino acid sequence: CASSYSGRRISYTF.

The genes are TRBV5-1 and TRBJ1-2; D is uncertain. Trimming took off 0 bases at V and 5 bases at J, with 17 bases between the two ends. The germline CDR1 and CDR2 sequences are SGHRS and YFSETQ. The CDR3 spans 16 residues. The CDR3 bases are TGCGCCAGCAGCTTGGTGCCCCTCGGACGCAGTTATGGCTACACCTTC. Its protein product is CASSLVPLGRSYGYTF.

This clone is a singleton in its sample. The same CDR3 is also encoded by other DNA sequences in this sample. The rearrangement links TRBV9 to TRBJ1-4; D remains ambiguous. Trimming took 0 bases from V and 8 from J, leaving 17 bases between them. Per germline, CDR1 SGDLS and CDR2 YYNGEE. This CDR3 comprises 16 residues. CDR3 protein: CASSVGTRALDEKLFF. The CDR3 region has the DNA TGTGCCAGCAGCGTAGGAACAAGGGCATTGGACGAAAAACTGTTTTTT.